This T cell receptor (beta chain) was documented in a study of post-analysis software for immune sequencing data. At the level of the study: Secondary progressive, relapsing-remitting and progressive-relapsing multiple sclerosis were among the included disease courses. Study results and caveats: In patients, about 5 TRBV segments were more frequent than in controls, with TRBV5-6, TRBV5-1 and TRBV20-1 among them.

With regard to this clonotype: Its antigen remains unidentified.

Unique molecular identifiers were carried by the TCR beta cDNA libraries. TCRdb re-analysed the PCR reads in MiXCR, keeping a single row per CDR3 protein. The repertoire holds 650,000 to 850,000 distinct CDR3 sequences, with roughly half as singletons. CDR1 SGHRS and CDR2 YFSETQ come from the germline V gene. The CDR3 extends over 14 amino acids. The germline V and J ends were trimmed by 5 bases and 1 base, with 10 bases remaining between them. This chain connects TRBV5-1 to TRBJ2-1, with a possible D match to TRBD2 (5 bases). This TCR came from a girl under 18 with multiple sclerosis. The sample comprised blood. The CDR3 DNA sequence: TGCGCCAGCAGAATGGAGGTGTCCTACAATGAGCAGTTCTTC. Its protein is CASRMEVSYNEQFF.